Presented here are 22 T cell receptor beta chains from one specimen sequenced in a study of cytomegalovirus exposure and HLA in healthy donors. The PCR made use of 60 Vbeta and 13 Jbeta primers. The table came from immunoSEQ multiplex PCR; TCRdb's copy has only in-frame clones and leaves some out. The data contain about 200,000 clones, under 70% of them seen just once; the ten biggest clones take up less than 3%. Sequencing used PBMCs. Receptor source: a man in his forties or fifties in good health and CMV-seropositive.

The V and J genes are TRBV4-1 and TRBJ2-5; 11 bases are a match to TRBD2. The J call may not be correct, given that the DNA end is closer to TRBJ2-7. CDR1 and CDR2 (germline): MGHRA, YSYEKL. The CDR3 loop spans 16 amino acids. CDR3 sequence: CASSQETSGVPYEQYF. The CDR3 coding sequence is TGCGCCAGCAGCCAAGAGACTAGCGGGGTCCCCTACGAGCAGTACTTC.

The J gene is TRBJ2-5, the V gene TRBV7-9; 9 nucleotides match TRBD2. The CDR3 is 14 amino acids. V lost 6 bases and J lost 2; bases outside the gene matches: 4. Germline-derived CDR1 and CDR2 are SEHNR and FQNEAQ (reference sequence). CDR3: CASRLSGGQETQYF. In nucleotides, the CDR3 is TGTGCCAGCAGACTTAGCGGGGGACAAGAGACCCAGTACTTC.

The V gene is TRBV19, the J gene TRBJ2-5; 10 bases match TRBD1. CDR1 and CDR2 (germline): LNHDA, SQIVND (reference sequence). Losses at the gene ends were 4 bases for V and 5 bases for J; bases not matched to a gene: 7. The CDR3 length is 15 residues. The CDR3 reads CASSSGTGARETQYF. Here the CDR3 DNA reads TGTGCCAGTAGTAGCGGGACAGGGGCACGGGAGACCCAGTACTTC.

This rearrangement joins TRBV10-1 to TRBJ1-6; perhaps TRBD1 as D (5 bases). CDR1 and CDR2 from the germline V gene are WNHNN and SYGVQD (reference sequence). The V gene lost 7 bases and the J gene lost 14 bases, with 18 bases spanning the gap. The CDR3 is 13 amino acids. CDR3 sequence reads: CASNDDPSGALHF. The CDR3 DNA reads TGCGCCAGCAATGATGACCCGTCGGGGGCCCTCCACTTT.

This chain uses TRBV6-1 with TRBJ2-7, with D tentatively TRBD1 (6 bases). Germline CDR1 is MNHNS and CDR2 is SASEGT. The CDR3 sequence is 12 residues long. The V end was cut by 5 bases, the J end by 7 bases, with 12 bases between. The CDR3 is CASSKQGREQYF. CDR3 in DNA: TGTGCCAGCAGTAAACAGGGCCGGGAGCAGTACTTC.

The chain is built from TRBV5-1 and TRBJ1-2; 7 bases fit TRBD1. V lost 4 bases and J lost 6; bases outside the gene matches: 12. CDR3 size: 15 residues. The germline V gene encodes CDR1 SGHRS and CDR2 YFSETQ. This CDR3 reads CASSMGQPGSDGYTF. The CDR3 DNA is TGCGCCAGCAGCATGGGACAGCCCGGCTCGGATGGCTACACCTTC.

The J gene is TRBJ2-7, the V gene TRBV4-1; D may be TRBD2 (6 bases). V lost 8 bases and J 3 bases, leaving 17 bases between the germline ends. In germline, CDR1 is MGHRA, CDR2 YSYEKL. The CDR3 length is 14 residues. CDR3 nucleotides: TGCGCCAGCTCCGCTAATCGGCGGGACTACGAGCAGTACTTC. This sequence encodes CASSANRRDYEQYF.

The V and J genes are TRBV7-6 and TRBJ1-5; TRBD1 matches 7 bases. The CDR3 covers 14 residues. Germline CDR1 reads SGHVS; CDR2 reads FNYEAQ. Trimming took 5 bases from V and 1 from J; bases not matched to a gene: 2. The CDR3 loop reads CASSQTGSNQPQHF. The CDR3, as DNA: TGTGCCAGCAGCCAGACAGGGAGCAATCAGCCCCAGCATTTT.

The chain employs TRBV9 and TRBJ2-7, with 7 positions matching TRBD1. Germline-derived CDR1 and CDR2 are SGDLS and YYNGEE. V trimming: 0 bases; J trimming: 5 bases; junction bases outside the gene matches: 11. The length of the CDR3 is 16 residues. Here the CDR3 DNA reads TGTGCCAGCAGCGTAGACCTTGGACAGGCCCCCCACGAGCAGTACTTC. Its protein product is CASSVDLGQAPHEQYF.

The chain recombines TRBV5-6 with TRBJ2-5; 9 positions agree with TRBD1. Trimming removed 6 bases from V and 0 bases from J; junction bases left unmatched: 12. The CDR3 consists of 17 residues. CDR1 is SGHDT, CDR2 YYEEEE, per germline. The CDR3 sequence is CASTRRPGQGNQETQYF. CDR3 nucleotides: TGTGCCAGCACCCGTAGGCCGGGACAGGGAAACCAAGAGACCCAGTACTTC. Using reference TRBV5-6 and TRBJ2-5 for the parts outside the CDR3, the full variable domain is DAGVTQSPTHLIKTRGQQVTLRCSPKSGHDTVSWYQQALGQGPQFIFQYYEEEERQRGNFPDRFSGHQFPNYSSELNVNALLLGDSALYLCASTRRPGQGNQETQYFGPGTRLLVL.

V and J are TRBV11-3 and TRBJ2-1; no definite D call. Germline loops: CDR1 SGHNT, CDR2 YENEEA. This CDR3 contains 11 residues. Trimming removed 5 bases from V and 10 bases from J, with 9 bases in between. DNA of the CDR3: TGTGCCAGCAGCAAAGAGCACGAGCAGTTCTTC. It is translated as CASSKEHEQFF.

The V and J genes are TRBV18 and TRBJ2-7; D is possibly TRBD2 (7 bases). With 1 base removed from V and 6 bases from J, the gap between germline ends came to 13 bases. Germline-derived CDR1 and CDR2 are KGHSH and LQKENI. CDR3 length equals 14 residues. In DNA form, the CDR3 reads TGTGCCAGCTCACCACTAGGGGGGGCGGCCGAGCAGTACTTC. This sequence encodes CASSPLGGAAEQYF.

V usage is TRBV29-1 and J usage is TRBJ1-1, with 8 bases matching TRBD1. Germline lookup yields CDR1 SQVTM and CDR2 ANQGSEA. This CDR3 contains 14 residues. Trimming took 7 bases from V and 4 from J; bases not matched to a gene: 11. The CDR3 DNA is TGCAGCGGCCACCCGACAGGGGAGGGCACTGAAGCTTTCTTT. Encoded protein: CSGHPTGEGTEAFF.

V gene TRBV5-1 combines with J gene TRBJ2-1, with 7 nucleotides matching TRBD2. Germline-derived CDR1 and CDR2 are SGHRS and YFSETQ. Losses at the gene ends were 2 bases for V and 0 bases for J; bases not matched to a gene: 8. This CDR3 is 17 amino acids long. CDR3 protein: CASSFPSGKSSYNEQFF. In DNA, the CDR3 is TGCGCCAGCAGCTTCCCTAGCGGAAAGAGCTCCTACAATGAGCAGTTCTTC.

This clone turned up a few times. A far larger clone is one nucleotide away, so this likely arose from a read error. The chain's CDR3 is CASSLGQAVTEAFF. The CDR3 bases are TGTGCCAGCAGCTTAGGACAGGCGGTGACTGAAGCTTTCTTT. The rearrangement links TRBV5-6 to TRBJ1-1; 7 bases line up with TRBD1. J was trimmed by 5 bases and V by 2 bases; bases with no gene match: 6. The CDR3 has 14 amino acids. Germline CDR1 and CDR2: SGHDT and YYEEEE.

The gene calls are TRBV18 and TRBJ1-2; the D gene is possibly TRBD1 (5 bases). The V and J ends lost 0 bases and 8 bases respectively, with 16 bases between them. Germline V gene lookup returns CDR1 KGHSH and CDR2 LQKENI. The length of the CDR3 is 15 residues. The CDR3 reads CASSPPARAPKGYTF. The CDR3 DNA reads TGTGCCAGCTCACCACCGGCCAGGGCTCCGAAGGGCTACACCTTC.

The rearrangement uses TRBV13 and TRBJ1-5, with a tentative D call TRBD1 (6 bases). This CDR3 is built from 13 residues. Between the trimmed V and J ends, which lost 5 bases and 7 bases, there was a span of 12 bases. Germline V gene lookup returns CDR1 PRHDT and CDR2 FYEKMQ (reference sequence). CDR3 residues: CASSIQGRQPQHF. The CDR3 DNA reads as TGTGCCAGCAGCATACAGGGCAGGCAGCCCCAGCATTTT.

The rearrangement links TRBV5-5 to TRBJ2-3, with D possibly matching TRBD2 (5 bases). Trimming pared 0 bases from V and 2 bases from J, leaving 7 bases between. The CDR3 totals 14 residues. Germline loops: CDR1 SGHKS, CDR2 YYEKEE (reference sequence). The chain's CDR3 is CASSLVRDTDTQYF. CDR3 in DNA: TGTGCCAGCAGCTTGGTTCGGGACACAGATACGCAGTATTTT.

This clone showed up just a few times. The chain links TRBV5-1 to TRBJ1-2; D remains ambiguous. The germline CDR1 and CDR2 sequences are SGHRS and YFSETQ. Trimming removed 3 bases at V and 6 bases at J, with 15 bases between. CDR3 length equals 14 residues. The CDR3 protein is CASSSDLNEDGYTF. CDR3 coding DNA: TGCGCCAGCAGCTCTGACCTTAACGAGGATGGCTACACCTTC.

This chain connects TRBV7-2 to TRBJ2-2; 7 bases map to TRBD2. Germline lookup yields CDR1 SGHTA and CDR2 FQGNSA. V shed 1 base, J shed 5 bases, and the junction held 10 bases outside the gene matches. The CDR3 spans 17 residues. The CDR3 region is CASSLDAGDAGTGELFF. DNA of the CDR3: TGTGCCAGCAGCTTAGACGCGGGGGACGCGGGAACCGGGGAGCTGTTTTTT.

Concerning this clone: The sample has other DNA sequences that encode this CDR3 too. The chain links TRBV7-2 to TRBJ2-2; D unresolved. The CDR3 covers 13 residues. The V end was cut by 4 bases, the J end by 0 bases, with 3 bases between. Germline loops: CDR1 SGHTA, CDR2 FQGNSA. This CDR3 is CASSSSNTGELFF. As DNA, the CDR3 is TGTGCCAGCAGCTCTTCGAACACCGGGGAGCTGTTTTTT.

CDR3 region: CASLHTGGAYEQYF. CDR3 DNA: TGTGCCAGCCTTCACACAGGGGGCGCGTACGAGCAGTACTTC. The chain has TRBV28 and TRBJ2-7; 9 nucleotides match TRBD1. V lost 8 bases to trimming and J lost 4 bases; unmatched junction nucleotides: 9. There are 14 residues in the CDR3. Per the germline V gene, CDR1 is MDHEN and CDR2 is SYDVKM.